The sequence of this TCR beta chain was determined in a study of blood T cell repertoires in COVID-19. In the source study's methods: Amplifying reference gene primers gave estimates of nucleated cell counts. Clones were read by immunoSEQ multiplex PCR, and TCRdb kept only the in-frame ones, dropping some. V, J and clone size are those of that table, while D and trimming were read from the DNA. The sample includes 130,000 or so clones, more than 75% seen only once; the top ten take 1.5% to 1.9%. The sample was peripheral blood. This sequence originates from a human donor in a cohort sampled during active COVID-19.

The CDR3 reads CASSLNRWIGGRAAGANVLTF. The DNA of the CDR3 is TGTGCCAGCAGCTTAAACAGGTGGATAGGGGGCCGAGCCGCTGGGGCCAACGTCCTGACTTTC. V and J are TRBV7-8 and TRBJ2-6, with 7 bases lining up with TRBD1. The CDR3 contains 21 residues. Losses at the gene ends were 2 bases for V and 2 bases for J; bases not matched to a gene: 18. CDR1 and CDR2 (germline): SGHVS, FQNEAQ.